This T cell receptor (beta chain) was captured in a study of early T cells in non-severe SARS-CoV-2 infection. About this clonotype itself: Its matching antigen is unknown.

Study-wide points: There was a bias toward anti-spike CD8 responses in VDJdb matching, which missed private and CD4 specificities.

Unique molecular identifiers were affixed to single, distinct cDNA molecules. A single record per CDR3 protein comes from TCRdb applying MiXCR to the 5' RACE reads. Among some 91,000 distinct CDR3 sequences listed, roughly 13% were seen once. Germline lookup yields CDR1 SGHRS and CDR2 YFSETQ. The CDR3 totals 16 residues. Trimming shortened V by 2 bases and J by 3 bases, and 16 bases separated the two germline ends. The sequence derives from an adult who was a healthcare worker with PCR-confirmed SARS-CoV-2 infection or an uninfected control (not recorded which). Sequencing was performed on whole blood. The genes are TRBV5-1 and TRBJ2-3, with D possibly matching TRBD1 (7 bases). Here the CDR3 reads CASSFPPQGGTDTQYF. CDR3 DNA sequence: TGCGCCAGCAGCTTTCCTCCGCAGGGGGGTACAGATACGCAGTATTTT.